This T cell receptor (beta chain) was recorded in a study of cytomegalovirus exposure and HLA in healthy donors. PCR amplification relied on 60 Vbeta primers (plus 13 Jbeta primers). In the original workflow: Approximately 87 million unique TCR beta chains, roughly 11 million shared, were counted in a later analysis. Some clones are missing from TCRdb's copy, which holds only in-frame ones; the method was immunoSEQ multiplex PCR. From that table come the V and J calls and clone size; the DNA was used to work out D and trimming. Its table records tens of thousands of clones. CDR1 and CDR2 (germline): SGHTS, YDEGEE. CDR3 size: 15 residues. Trimming cost V 6 bases and J 3 bases; bases outside gene matches: 10.

The V call is TRBV5-8, the J call TRBJ1-2; 8 bases are shared with TRBD1. This sequence was found in a young man in good health and CMV-seronegative. The specimen sequenced was PBMCs. Here the CDR3 DNA reads TGTGCCAGCACCCCCCAGGGGGCGGTCGACTATGGCTACACCTTC. Protein sequence: CASTPQGAVDYGYTF. Looking up the rest from reference TRBV5-8 and TRBJ1-2 gives the full variable domain: EAGVTQSPTHLIKTRGQQATLRCSPISGHTSVYWYQQALGLGLQFLLWYDEGEERNRGNFPPRFSGRQFPNYSSELNVNALELEDSALYLCASTPQGAVDYGYTFGSGTRLTVV.